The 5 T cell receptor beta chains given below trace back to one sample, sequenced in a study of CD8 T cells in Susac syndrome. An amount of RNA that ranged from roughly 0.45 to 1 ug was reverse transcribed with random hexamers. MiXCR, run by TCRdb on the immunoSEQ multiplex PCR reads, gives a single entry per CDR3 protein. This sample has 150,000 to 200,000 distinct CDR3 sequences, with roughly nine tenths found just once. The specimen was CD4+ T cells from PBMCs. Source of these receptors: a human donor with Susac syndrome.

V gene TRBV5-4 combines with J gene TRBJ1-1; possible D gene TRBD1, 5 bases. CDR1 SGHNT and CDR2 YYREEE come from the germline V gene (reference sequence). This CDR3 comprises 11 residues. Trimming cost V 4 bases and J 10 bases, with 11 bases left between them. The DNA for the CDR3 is TGTGCCAGCAGCGGGCCGGGGGGAGCTTTCTTT. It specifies CASSGPGGAFF.

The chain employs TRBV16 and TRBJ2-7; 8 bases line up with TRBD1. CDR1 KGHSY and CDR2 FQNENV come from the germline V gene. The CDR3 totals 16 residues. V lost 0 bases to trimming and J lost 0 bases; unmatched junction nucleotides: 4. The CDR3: CASSQSGGQVSYEQYF. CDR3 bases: TGTGCCAGCAGCCAATCGGGGGGACAGGTCTCCTACGAGCAGTACTTC.

CDR3 sequence: CASSLNGVSYNEQFF. The CDR3 bases are TGCGCCAGCAGCTTGAACGGGGTCTCCTACAATGAGCAGTTCTTC. The chain carries TRBV5-1 and TRBJ2-1; tentative D call: TRBD2 (5 bases). CDR3 length: 15 residues. Trimming shortened V by 1 base and J by 0 bases, and 8 bases separated the two germline ends. Germline lookup yields CDR1 SGHRS and CDR2 YFSETQ.

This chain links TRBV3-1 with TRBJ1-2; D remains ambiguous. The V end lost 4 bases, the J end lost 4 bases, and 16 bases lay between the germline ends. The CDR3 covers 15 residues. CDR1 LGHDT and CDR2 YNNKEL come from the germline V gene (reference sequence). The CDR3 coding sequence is TGTGCCAGCAGCCGGGCCGCCGGGCCGATCTATGGCTACACCTTC. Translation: CASSRAAGPIYGYTF.

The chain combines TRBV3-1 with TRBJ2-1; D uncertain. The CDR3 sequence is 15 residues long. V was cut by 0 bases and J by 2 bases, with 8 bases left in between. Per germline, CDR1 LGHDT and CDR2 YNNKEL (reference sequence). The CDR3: CASSQDLGTYNEQFF. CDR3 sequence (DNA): TGTGCCAGCAGCCAAGATCTCGGAACCTACAATGAGCAGTTCTTC.